Given below is one T cell receptor beta chain in context. This specimen belongs to a study of PD-L1 blockade in urothelial cancer. The time point is: peripheral blood 6 weeks after treatment start. Clones were read by immunoSEQ multiplex PCR, and TCRdb kept only the in-frame ones, dropping some. The sample lists about 39,000 clones, 75% to 90% occurring once. The V gene lost 6 bases and the J gene lost 6 bases, with 14 bases spanning the gap. This CDR3 has 13 amino acids. Germline values: CDR1 SGHTA, CDR2 FQGNSA. Sequenced material: PBMCs, taken around atezolizumab (anti-PD-L1) treatment. The clonotype was recovered from a man aged 40-49 years with urothelial cancer. V is TRBV7-2 and J is TRBJ1-2; possible D gene TRBD1, 5 bases. The CDR3 loop reads CASSPGRENGYTF. The CDR3 DNA is TGTGCCAGCAGTCCTGGCAGGGAAAATGGCTACACCTTC.